This T cell receptor (beta chain) was sequenced in a study of shared clonotypes between healthy human individuals. General observations from the study: With a few donors compared, around 5.4% of naive CD4 clonotypes were shared.

An even split of each subset's genomic DNA across several immunoSEQ plates was performed. Measured with immunoSEQ multiplex PCR; TCRdb has only the in-frame clones, and not every one. The sample includes approximately 100,000 clones, more than 65% of them seen just once. This CDR3 is 13 amino acids long. The V gene lost 3 bases and the J gene lost 7 bases, with 12 bases spanning the gap. Germline V gives CDR1 SGHTA, CDR2 FQGTGA. For this clone: Its antigen is as yet unknown.

This receptor was identified in a woman aged 25 to 39 in good health. The sample comprised memory CD8+ T cells sorted from blood. Subset indicated: CD45RO+ cells pooled with CCR7-negative TemRA cells. The chain uses TRBV7-3 and TRBJ1-2; D is unclear. Here the CDR3 DNA reads TGTGCCAGCAGCTTGTGGAAGGGTAGTGGCTACACCTTC. Protein: CASSLWKGSGYTF.